Shown below are 23 T cell receptor beta chains from a single sample sequenced in a study of shared clonotypes between healthy human individuals. The protocol was immunoSEQ multiplex PCR, while the TCRdb copy is restricted to in-frame clones and leaves out a portion. The sample records approximately 1,500,000 clones, roughly 95% being singletons. The sequenced sample was naive CD4+ T cells sorted from blood. Regarding subset: CD45RA+ positively selected. The receptors originated from a man aged 30-40 years in good health.

This CDR3 is CASSLPAADEQFF. The CDR3 nucleotides are TGTGCCAGCAGCTTGCCCGCGGCCGATGAGCAGTTCTTC. The chain employs TRBV5-5 and TRBJ2-1; D remains ambiguous. The CDR3 length is 13 residues. V dropped 1 base and J dropped 8 bases, with 10 bases sitting between them. Looked up from germline, CDR1 is SGHKS and CDR2 is YYEKEE (reference sequence).

CDR3 DNA sequence: TGTGCCAGTCGCGTTACTAGCGGGAGCTCCGGTGAGCAGTTCTTC. This translates into CASRVTSGSSGEQFF. The chain employs TRBV6-1 and TRBJ2-1; 11 bases are a match to TRBD2. The CDR3 is 15 residues long. The V gene's germline CDR1 is MNHNS and CDR2 SASEGT. J lost 9 bases, V lost 9 bases, and 13 bases had no gene match.

The chain is built from TRBV7-2 and TRBJ2-2, with 11 bases identical to TRBD2. CDR1 and CDR2 (germline): SGHTA, FQGNSA. Trimming removed 3 bases from V and 3 bases from J; junction bases left unmatched: 6. This CDR3 contains 17 residues. This chain's CDR3 is CASSLLAGGRYTGELFF. CDR3 nucleotides: TGTGCCAGCAGCTTGCTAGCGGGAGGCCGATACACCGGGGAGCTGTTTTTT.

The chain joins TRBV7-6 to TRBJ2-7; D unclear. Germline CDR1 SGHVS, CDR2 FNYEAQ. This CDR3 region has 21 residues. The V gene lost 2 bases and the J gene lost 4 bases, with 33 bases spanning the gap. DNA of the CDR3: TGTGCCAGCAGCTTAAAAGGCCCGATTCCTCACGTTCGTGGGCCCAAATACGAGCAGTACTTC. It is translated as CASSLKGPIPHVRGPKYEQYF.

This clone has just a few counts. The chain combines TRBV7-8 with TRBJ2-3; 7 nucleotides match TRBD2. Per germline, CDR1 SGHVS and CDR2 FQNEAQ. This CDR3 spans 15 amino acids. Losses at the gene ends were 1 base for V and 4 bases for J; bases not matched to a gene: 5. The CDR3 region is CASSLGGGRSDTQYF. The CDR3 nucleotides are TGTGCCAGCAGCTTAGGCGGCGGGAGATCAGATACGCAGTATTTT.

The chain combines TRBV7-3 with TRBJ2-7; 9 nucleotides agree with TRBD2. The CDR3 runs 15 residues. V dropped 4 bases and J dropped 4; count of bases not matched to a gene: 8. Germline CDR1 reads SGHTA; CDR2 reads FQGTGA. Here the CDR3 reads CASSWGTSPFYEQYF. Written as DNA, the CDR3 is TGTGCCAGCAGCTGGGGGACTAGCCCCTTTTACGAGCAGTACTTC.

CDR3 in amino acids: CASRTEKGYGYTF. The CDR3 DNA sequence: TGTGCCAGCAGAACTGAAAAGGGCTATGGCTACACCTTC. The rearrangement joins TRBV28 to TRBJ1-2; D is unclear. Trimming removed 6 bases at V and 4 bases at J, with 12 bases between. Looked up from germline, CDR1 is MDHEN and CDR2 is SYDVKM. This CDR3 is built from 13 residues.

The rearrangement joins TRBV2 to TRBJ1-5; 9 bases are a match to TRBD1. The CDR3 runs to 15 residues. CDR1 SNHLY and CDR2 FYNNEI come from the germline V gene. Germline trimming cut 7 bases from V and 3 bases from J; bases unmatched to any gene: 7. The CDR3 spells CASTGTGLFNQPQHF. CDR3 DNA sequence: TGTGCCAGCACCGGGACAGGGTTGTTCAATCAGCCCCAGCATTTT.

The rearrangement uses TRBV7-2 and TRBJ2-5, with D perhaps matching TRBD1 or TRBD2 (5 bases each). The V gene lost 5 bases and the J gene lost 2 bases, with 12 bases spanning the gap. The CDR3 totals 14 residues. The germline V gene has CDR1 SGHTA and CDR2 FQGNSA. CDR3 DNA sequence: TGTGCCAGCAGCAGAGGGGCTCAACAAGAGACCCAGTACTTC. This encodes CASSRGAQQETQYF. Using reference TRBV7-2 and TRBJ2-5 for the parts outside the CDR3, the full variable domain is GAGVSQSPSNKVTEKGKDVELRCDPISGHTALYWYRQSLGQGLEFLIYFQGNSAPDKSGLPSDRFSAERTGGSVSTLTIQRTQQEDSAVYLCASSRGAQQETQYFGPGTRLLVL.

The rearrangement uses TRBV4-3 and TRBJ1-4, with a tentative D call TRBD1 (6 bases). Germline V CDR1 and CDR2: LGHNA, YSLEER. Trimming removed 6 bases at V and 11 bases at J, with 16 bases between. There are 13 residues in the CDR3. For the CDR3, the DNA is TGCGCCAGCAGATGGGGGGCCTCGGGTAAACTGTTTTTT. Its translation: CASRWGASGKLFF.

The rearrangement uses TRBV7-6 and TRBJ2-2, with D tentatively TRBD2 (6 bases). Germline V gives CDR1 SGHVS, CDR2 FNYEAQ. The CDR3 has 18 residues. With 5 bases removed from V and 0 bases from J, the gap between germline ends came to 19 bases. This CDR3 is CASSLTPPGATNTGELFF. The CDR3 region has the DNA TGTGCCAGCAGCCTCACTCCGCCGGGAGCGACGAACACCGGGGAGCTGTTTTTT.

The J gene is TRBJ2-3, the V gene TRBV5-3; tentative D call: TRBD2 (6 bases). TRBV5-3 is labeled an ORF, and its function is uncertain. CDR3 length equals 16 residues. Between the trimmed V and J ends, which lost 2 bases and 0 bases, there was a span of 13 bases. The CDR3 loop is CARSFLPSESTDTQYF. The CDR3 nucleotides are TGTGCCAGAAGCTTTCTTCCTAGCGAAAGCACAGATACGCAGTATTTT.

The CDR3 sequence: CASRRVGVYNEQFF. CDR3 coding DNA: TGTGCCAGCAGGCGAGTAGGGGTATACAATGAGCAGTTCTTC. The chain combines TRBV27 with TRBJ2-1, with D possibly matching TRBD1 (5 bases). Trimming pared 6 bases from V and 4 bases from J, leaving 13 bases between. Germline V lookup: CDR1 MNHEY, CDR2 SMNVEV (reference sequence). The CDR3 extends over 14 amino acids.

V gene TRBV7-9 combines with J gene TRBJ2-7, with no clear D. The CDR3 is 14 amino acids. Germline assignment: CDR1 SEHNR and CDR2 FQNEAQ (reference sequence). Trimming took 3 bases from V and 1 from J, leaving 10 bases between them. CDR3 nucleotides: TGTGCCAGCAGCTTTGGGGATCCTTCCTACGAGCAGTACTTC. This gives the protein CASSFGDPSYEQYF.

The rearrangement uses TRBV5-4 and TRBJ2-7; a possible D gene is TRBD1 (5 bases). CDR3 length equals 15 residues. Germline CDR1 reads SGHNT; CDR2 reads YYREEE (reference sequence). The ends were cut back, 2 bases at V and 5 bases at J, with 17 bases in the middle. The CDR3 reads CASSFTPRDSDEQYF. CDR3 sequence (DNA): TGTGCCAGCAGCTTTACGCCCAGGGATTCGGACGAGCAGTACTTC.

The CDR3 nucleotides read TGTGCCAGCTCAAGGACCCATAGAAACACCATATATTTT. Translation gives CASSRTHRNTIYF. This chain joins TRBV18 and TRBJ1-3; D is unresolved. Germline loops: CDR1 KGHSH, CDR2 LQKENI. Trimming shortened V by 5 bases and J by 5 bases, and 10 bases separated the two germline ends. The CDR3 extends over 13 amino acids.

This clone was seen once. The rearrangement joins TRBV25-1 to TRBJ1-2; the match to TRBD1 covers 7 bases. The junction had 8 bases not matched to a gene; V was cut back by 3 bases and J by 7 bases. Looked up from germline, CDR1 is MGHDK and CDR2 is SYGVNS. The CDR3 sequence is 14 residues long. The DNA of the CDR3 is TGTGCCAGCAGTGAGCAAACAGGGGCCGGTGGCTACACCTTC. It translates to CASSEQTGAGGYTF.

The genes are TRBV5-1 and TRBJ1-1, with 12 positions matching TRBD1. The CDR3 extends over 15 amino acids. CDR1 SGHRS and CDR2 YFSETQ come from the germline V gene. V was pared by 4 bases and J by 5 bases, with 6 bases of the junction left unmatched. The CDR3 bases are TGCGCCAGCAGCCTGGGACAGGGGGCCGGGACTGAAGCTTTCTTT. Its protein product is CASSLGQGAGTEAFF.

The chain combines TRBV14 with TRBJ2-1; TRBD2 matches at 10 bases. Trimming removed 6 bases from V and 4 bases from J; junction bases left unmatched: 6. Germline lookup yields CDR1 SGHDN and CDR2 FVKESK. This CDR3 has 15 residues. CDR3 residues: CASRHTSGTYNEQFF. CDR3 bases: TGTGCCAGCAGACATACTAGCGGGACTTACAATGAGCAGTTCTTC.

Notes on this clone: Other DNA sequences in this specimen translate into the identical CDR3. The V call is TRBV18, the J call TRBJ2-7, with 8 nucleotides matching TRBD1. Germline CDR1 and CDR2: KGHSH and LQKENI. Trimming removed 6 bases from V and 3 bases from J; junction bases left unmatched: 4. The CDR3 contains 13 residues. The CDR3 region has the DNA TGTGCCAGCTCCCGGGACAGGAGCTACGAGCAGTACTTC. It specifies CASSRDRSYEQYF.

The CDR3 protein is CASSPTSVSTDTQYF. DNA for the CDR3: TGCGCCAGCAGCCCGACTAGCGTTAGCACAGATACGCAGTATTTT. The chain is built from TRBV5-1 and TRBJ2-3; 8 positions match TRBD2. Looked up from germline, CDR1 is SGHRS and CDR2 is YFSETQ. Trimming cost V 4 bases and J 0 bases; bases outside gene matches: 4. The CDR3 is made up of 15 amino acids.

The CDR3 here is CASSLVDLNQPQHF. CDR3 sequence (DNA): TGTGCCAGCAGTTTGGTGGATCTAAACCAGCCCCAGCATTTT. The chain has TRBV28 and TRBJ1-5; unclear D gene. This CDR3 is 14 amino acids long. The V gene lost 3 bases and the J gene lost 7 bases, with 13 bases spanning the gap. Per the germline V gene, CDR1 is MDHEN and CDR2 is SYDVKM.

This chain connects TRBV6-6 to TRBJ2-2; no clear D. The V gene lost 6 bases and the J gene lost 0 bases, with 11 bases spanning the gap. The CDR3 spans 15 residues. Per germline, CDR1 MNHNY and CDR2 SVGAGI (reference sequence). CDR3 sequence (DNA): TGTGCCAGCAGCCGATGGACCACGAACACCGGGGAGCTGTTTTTT. It specifies CASSRWTTNTGELFF.